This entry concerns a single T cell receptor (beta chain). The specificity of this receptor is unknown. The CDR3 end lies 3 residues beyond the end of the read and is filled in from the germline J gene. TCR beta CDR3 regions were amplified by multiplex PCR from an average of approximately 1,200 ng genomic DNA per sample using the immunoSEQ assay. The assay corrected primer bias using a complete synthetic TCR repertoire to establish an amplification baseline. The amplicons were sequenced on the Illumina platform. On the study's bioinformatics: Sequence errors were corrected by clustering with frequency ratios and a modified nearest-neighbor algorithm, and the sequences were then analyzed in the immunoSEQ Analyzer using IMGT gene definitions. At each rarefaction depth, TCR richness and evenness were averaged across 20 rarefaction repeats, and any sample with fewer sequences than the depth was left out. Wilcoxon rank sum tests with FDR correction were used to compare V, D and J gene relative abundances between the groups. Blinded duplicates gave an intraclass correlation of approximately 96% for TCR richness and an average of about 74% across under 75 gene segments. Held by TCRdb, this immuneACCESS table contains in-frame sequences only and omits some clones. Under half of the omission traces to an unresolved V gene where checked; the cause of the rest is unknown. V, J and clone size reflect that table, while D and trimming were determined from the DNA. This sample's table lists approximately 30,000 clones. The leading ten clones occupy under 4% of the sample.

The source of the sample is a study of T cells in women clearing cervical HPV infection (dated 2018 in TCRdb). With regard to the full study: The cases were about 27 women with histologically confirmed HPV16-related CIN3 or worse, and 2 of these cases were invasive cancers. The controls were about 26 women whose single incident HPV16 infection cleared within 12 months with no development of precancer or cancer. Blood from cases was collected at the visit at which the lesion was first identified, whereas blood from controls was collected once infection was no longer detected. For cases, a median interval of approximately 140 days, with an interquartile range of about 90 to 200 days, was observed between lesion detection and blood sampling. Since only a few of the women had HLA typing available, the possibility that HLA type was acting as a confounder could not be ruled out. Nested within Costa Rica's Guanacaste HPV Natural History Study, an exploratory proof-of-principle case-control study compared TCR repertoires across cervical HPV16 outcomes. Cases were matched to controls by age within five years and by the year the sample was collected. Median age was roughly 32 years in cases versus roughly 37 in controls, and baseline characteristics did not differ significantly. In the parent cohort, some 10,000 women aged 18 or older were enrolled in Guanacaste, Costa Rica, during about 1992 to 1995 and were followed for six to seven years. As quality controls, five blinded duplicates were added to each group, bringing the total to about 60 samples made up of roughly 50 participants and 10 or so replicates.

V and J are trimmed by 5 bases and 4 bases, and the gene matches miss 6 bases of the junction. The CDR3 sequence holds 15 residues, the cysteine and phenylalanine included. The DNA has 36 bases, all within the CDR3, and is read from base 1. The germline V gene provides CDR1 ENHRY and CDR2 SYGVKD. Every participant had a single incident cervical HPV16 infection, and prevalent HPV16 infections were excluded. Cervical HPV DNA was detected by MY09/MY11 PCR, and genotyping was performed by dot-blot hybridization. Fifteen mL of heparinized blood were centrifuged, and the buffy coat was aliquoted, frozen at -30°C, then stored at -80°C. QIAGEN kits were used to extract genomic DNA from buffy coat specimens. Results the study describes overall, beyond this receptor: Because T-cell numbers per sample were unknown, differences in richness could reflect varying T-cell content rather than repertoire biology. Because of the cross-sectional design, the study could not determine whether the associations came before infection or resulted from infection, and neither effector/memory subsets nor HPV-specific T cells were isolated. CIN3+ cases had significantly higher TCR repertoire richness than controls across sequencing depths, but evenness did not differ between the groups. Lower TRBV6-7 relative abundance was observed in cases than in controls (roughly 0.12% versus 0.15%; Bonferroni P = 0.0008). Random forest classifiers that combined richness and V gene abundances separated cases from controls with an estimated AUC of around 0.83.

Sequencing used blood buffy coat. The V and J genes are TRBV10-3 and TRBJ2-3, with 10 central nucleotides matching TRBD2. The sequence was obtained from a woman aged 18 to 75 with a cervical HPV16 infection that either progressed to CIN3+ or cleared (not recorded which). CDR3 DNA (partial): TGTGCCATCAGTACTACTAGCGGGATGTCAGATACG. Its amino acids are CAISTTSGMSDT. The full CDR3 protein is CAISTTSGMSDTQYF.